This TCR beta chain originates from a study of cytomegalovirus exposure and HLA in healthy donors. Overall study findings and caveats: One variant, a missense change in DCLRE1C, was linked in a later analysis to TCR beta V- and J-gene trimming. The study found most TCR sequences rare, yet found some public TCRs in many donors. It was confirmed in vitro that three of the CMV-associated chains were specific for CMV antigens.

PCR involved 60 Vbeta and 13 Jbeta primers. Libraries were prepared by immunoSEQ multiplex PCR; TCRdb keeps only in-frame clonotypes and omits some of them. The listing contains approximately 140,000 clones. Germline assignment: CDR1 MNHNS and CDR2 SASEGT. V shed 6 bases, J shed 7 bases, and the junction held 6 bases outside the gene matches. The CDR3 totals 14 residues. While unrecorded immune exposures were likely, the donors were nominally healthy when sampled. A remark on this clone: The antigen is unknown.

This TCR was recovered from a woman aged 18-30 years in good health and CMV-seronegative. The chain carries TRBV6-1 and TRBJ2-2; 9 bases map to TRBD1. Sequencing was done on a sample of PBMCs. The CDR3 loop is CASRPTGGVGELFF. CDR3 coding DNA: TGTGCCAGCAGACCGACAGGGGGGGTCGGGGAGCTGTTTTTT.